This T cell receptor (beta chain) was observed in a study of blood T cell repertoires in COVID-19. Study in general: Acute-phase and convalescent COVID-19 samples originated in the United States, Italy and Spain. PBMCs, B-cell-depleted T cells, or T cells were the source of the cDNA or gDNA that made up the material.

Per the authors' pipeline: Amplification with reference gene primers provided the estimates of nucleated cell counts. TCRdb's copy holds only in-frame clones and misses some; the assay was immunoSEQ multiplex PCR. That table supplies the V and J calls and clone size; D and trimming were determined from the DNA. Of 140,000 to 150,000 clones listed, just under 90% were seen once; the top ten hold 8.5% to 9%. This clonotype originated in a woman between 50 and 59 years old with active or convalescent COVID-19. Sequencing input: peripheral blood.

The CDR3 here is CSVGLGNEQFF. The CDR3 DNA sequence: TGCAGCGTTGGTCTAGGTAATGAGCAGTTCTTC. The chain employs TRBV29-1 and TRBJ2-1; D call uncertain. V dropped 4 bases and J dropped 7 bases, with 8 bases sitting between them. The CDR3 has 11 amino acids. The germline gives CDR1 SQVTM, CDR2 ANQGSEA.